These 14 T cell receptor beta chains came from one sample sequenced in a study of T cell responses to AZD1222 COVID-19 vaccine. Data came from immunoSEQ multiplex PCR; TCRdb stores just in-frame clones and leaves some out. In the table there are about 220,000 clones, more than 85% of which are singletons. Specimen: peripheral blood, collected on day 0 of MenACWY control vaccination. Every receptor here comes from an adult in good health.

This rearrangement joins TRBV18 to TRBJ1-3; 7 nucleotides line up with TRBD1. CDR1 KGHSH and CDR2 LQKENI come from the germline V gene. Trimming removed 1 base from V and 4 bases from J; junction bases left unmatched: 1. This CDR3 has 14 residues. The CDR3 coding sequence is TGTGCCAGCTCACCACAGGGACAGGGAAACACCATATATTTT. Translation gives CASSPQGQGNTIYF.

The chain is built from TRBV19 and TRBJ1-1, with a weak D call TRBD1 (6 bases). The CDR3 has 14 amino acids. Germline V lookup: CDR1 LNHDA, CDR2 SQIVND (reference sequence). V dropped 3 bases and J dropped 4 bases, with 12 bases sitting between them. As DNA, the CDR3 is TGTGCCAGTAGTATCAGGGGACGGAGCACTGAAGCTTTCTTT. Encoded protein: CASSIRGRSTEAFF.

This clone was counted between two and nine times. J is TRBJ1-2 and V is TRBV28; 7 bases fit TRBD1. The V segment lost 8 bases and the J segment 4 bases; nucleotides outside the gene matches: 10. Germline CDR1 MDHEN, CDR2 SYDVKM. This CDR3 spans 14 amino acids. For the CDR3, the DNA is TGTGCCAGCCGTCAGGGGGGGGTTGGCTATGGCTACACCTTC. It is translated as CASRQGGVGYGYTF.

V usage is TRBV7-2 and J usage is TRBJ2-7; D unclear. This CDR3 is built from 14 residues. The germline gives CDR1 SGHTA, CDR2 FQGNSA. V was shortened by 6 bases and J by 0 bases, with 12 bases between the two germline ends. The DNA of the CDR3 is TGTGCCAGCAGTATCTCGGCTCGCTCCTACGAGCAGTACTTC. This gives the protein CASSISARSYEQYF.

The chain has TRBV30 and TRBJ1-4, with no clear D. The CDR3 has 14 residues. V was shortened by 3 bases and J by 4 bases, with 12 bases between the two germline ends. CDR1 GTSNPN and CDR2 SVGIG come from the germline V gene (reference sequence). The chain's CDR3 is CAWRRTQLNEKLFF. CDR3 nucleotide sequence: TGTGCCTGGAGGAGAACACAGCTTAATGAAAAACTGTTTTTT.

The rearrangement uses TRBV5-1 and TRBJ2-5, with D unclear. Between the trimmed V and J ends, which lost 4 bases and 2 bases, there was a span of 15 bases. Per germline, CDR1 SGHRS and CDR2 YFSETQ. The length of the CDR3 is 15 residues. CDR3 amino acids: CASSPQSRSQETQYF. CDR3 in DNA: TGCGCCAGCAGCCCCCAGTCACGATCGCAAGAGACCCAGTACTTC.

V is TRBV4-2 and J is TRBJ1-1; D uncertain. Germline-derived CDR1 and CDR2 are LGHNA and YNFKEQ. Trimming took 2 bases from V and 3 from J, leaving 7 bases between them. The CDR3 has 13 amino acids. CDR3 DNA sequence: TGTGCCAGCAGCCAACCAAGTTACACTGAAGCTTTCTTT. This sequence encodes CASSQPSYTEAFF.

This chain connects TRBV7-8 to TRBJ2-2, with TRBD1 matching 8 bases. The CDR3 spans 16 residues. V trimming: 5 bases; J trimming: 1 base; junction bases outside the gene matches: 6. Germline values: CDR1 SGHVS, CDR2 FQNEAQ. Here the CDR3 reads CASSPRTGKNTGELFF. As DNA, the CDR3 is TGTGCCAGCAGCCCACGGACAGGGAAGAACACCGGGGAGCTGTTTTTT.

V is TRBV30 and J is TRBJ1-5; 8 nucleotides agree with TRBD1. The germline V gene encodes CDR1 GTSNPN and CDR2 SVGIG (reference sequence). This CDR3 region has 16 residues. Germline trimming cut 3 bases from V and 4 bases from J; bases unmatched to any gene: 11. The CDR3 loop reads CAWSTPGTGRNQPQHF. As DNA, the CDR3 is TGTGCCTGGAGCACCCCCGGGACAGGCCGGAATCAGCCCCAGCATTTT.

The chain joins TRBV28 to TRBJ2-1, with TRBD2 matching 8 bases. The CDR3 runs 15 residues. Trimming took 7 bases from V and 3 from J; bases not matched to a gene: 8. Germline assignment: CDR1 MDHEN and CDR2 SYDVKM. The CDR3, as DNA: TGTGCCAGCACCCCGGGTAGCGGGGTCTACAATGAGCAGTTCTTC. Encoded protein: CASTPGSGVYNEQFF.

The rearrangement links TRBV5-1 to TRBJ2-5; TRBD1 matches 7 bases. Germline V gives CDR1 SGHRS, CDR2 YFSETQ. With 4 bases clipped from V and 4 bases from J, the junction kept 10 bases outside the gene matches. The CDR3 totals 15 residues. CDR3 DNA: TGCGCCAGCAGCCCCCGGGGACAGCGGCGAGAGACCCAGTACTTC. Protein: CASSPRGQRRETQYF.

CDR3 DNA: TGTGCCAGCAGTCTCGGTTCGGGGGCCAACTATGGCTACACCTTC. This translates into CASSLGSGANYGYTF. V is TRBV28 and J is TRBJ1-2; D is possibly TRBD1 (6 bases). The germline V gene has CDR1 MDHEN and CDR2 SYDVKM. The CDR3 is 15 amino acids. V was trimmed by 5 bases and J by 2 bases, leaving 15 bases between them.

The chain links TRBV6-2 or TRBV6-3 to TRBJ2-3, with a weak D call TRBD1 (5 bases). The CDR3 spans 14 residues. Trimming pared 2 bases from V and 4 bases from J, leaving 10 bases between. Germline values: CDR1 MNHEY, CDR2 SVGEGT. CDR3 nucleotides: TGTGCCAGCAGTTACAGCAGGGTGGCAGATACGCAGTATTTT. Amino acids: CASSYSRVADTQYF.

V gene TRBV7-6 combines with J gene TRBJ2-3; TRBD2 matches 12 bases. This CDR3 spans 18 amino acids. The germline V gene has CDR1 SGHVS and CDR2 FNYEAQ. With 2 bases clipped from V and 1 base from J, the junction kept 7 bases outside the gene matches. Here the CDR3 DNA reads TGTGCCAGCAGCTTAAGCACTAGCGGGGGGCGTGGCACAGATACGCAGTATTTT. Its protein is CASSLSTSGGRGTDTQYF.